The 17 T cell receptor beta chains in this list originate from one sample, sequenced in a study of radiotherapy plus CTLA-4 blockade in lung cancer (dated by TCRdb to about 2018). To prepare the library, the immunoSEQ multiplex PCR assay was applied. TCRdb holds this immuneACCESS table with in-frame rearrangements only. Some clones are missing; in checked studies, unresolved V genes explain under half, and the rest has no known cause. The sample profile shows about 66,000 clones; around four fifths of them were found once. About 4.2% of the sample lies in the top ten. This specimen was peripheral blood, taken from a patient treated with radiotherapy plus ipilimumab. These receptors originate from a human donor with non-small cell lung cancer who had a partial response to radiotherapy plus ipilimumab.

This clone was counted once. This sequence joins TRBV18 and TRBJ2-7; D is perhaps TRBD2 (5 bases). The CDR3 is 12 residues long. Trimming pared 6 bases from V and 5 bases from J, leaving 11 bases between. Germline V gene lookup returns CDR1 KGHSH and CDR2 LQKENI. For the CDR3, the DNA is TGTGCCAGCTCCCGGGGTGGGAACGAGCAGTACTTC. It codes for CASSRGGNEQYF.

J is TRBJ2-2 and V is TRBV7-2, with 9 bases matching TRBD2. Germline V gene sequence: CDR1 SGHTA, CDR2 FQGNSA. There are 17 residues in the CDR3. V shed 5 bases and J 1 base; nucleotides not matched to a gene: 8. The CDR3 nucleotides are TGTGCCAGCAGCACGACCCTAGCGGGGCGGAACACCGGGGAGCTGTTTTTT. Amino acid sequence: CASSTTLAGRNTGELFF.

The rearrangement links TRBV4-1 to TRBJ2-2, with TRBD1 as a possible D gene (6 bases). The length of the CDR3 is 15 residues. The ends were cut back, 0 bases at V and 8 bases at J, with 13 bases in the middle. Germline V gene lookup returns CDR1 MGHRA and CDR2 YSYEKL. The CDR3 DNA reads TGCGCCAGCAGCCAAGAGATACAGGGTCGGGGGGAGCTGTTTTTT. Protein product: CASSQEIQGRGELFF.

This clone was counted only a few times. The chain recombines TRBV2 with TRBJ2-7, with D uncertain. Germline V lookup: CDR1 SNHLY, CDR2 FYNNEI. The CDR3 loop spans 11 amino acids. V was shortened by 3 bases and J by 3 bases, with 3 bases between the two germline ends. The CDR3 is CASSDYYEQYF. The CDR3 DNA is TGTGCCAGCAGTGATTACTACGAGCAGTACTTC.

The gene calls are TRBV18 and TRBJ2-5; TRBD1 agrees at 7 bases. Germline lookup yields CDR1 KGHSH and CDR2 LQKENI. This CDR3 has 15 residues. V was clipped by 4 bases and J by 4 bases; unmatched bases: 9. The CDR3 bases are TGTGCCAGCTCACAGGGGCGACAGGGATCAGAGACCCAGTACTTC. Protein product: CASSQGRQGSETQYF.

The chain recombines TRBV7-9 with TRBJ1-3; TRBD1 matches 7 bases. The CDR3 length is 14 residues. The germline V gene has CDR1 SEHNR and CDR2 FQNEAQ (reference sequence). Germline trimming cut 1 base from V and 4 bases from J; bases unmatched to any gene: 1. CDR3 protein: CASSLGTGGNTIYF. DNA of the CDR3: TGTGCCAGCAGCTTAGGGACAGGCGGAAACACCATATATTTT. The full variable domain, its missing parts supplied by reference TRBV7-9 and TRBJ1-3, is DTGVSQNPRHKITKRGQNVTFRCDPISEHNRLYWYRQTLGQGPEFLTYFQNEAQLEKSRLLSDRFSAERPKGSFSTLEIQRTEQGDSAMYLCASSLGTGGNTIYFGEGSWLTVV.

The rearrangement joins TRBV29-1 to TRBJ2-3, with 8 bases aligning to TRBD1. The CDR3 extends over 12 amino acids. Germline V gene data show CDR1 as SQVTM and CDR2 as ANQGSEA. J lost 5 bases, V lost 7 bases, and 5 bases had no gene match. CDR3 amino acids: CSAGQGGDTQYF. DNA for the CDR3: TGCAGCGCAGGACAGGGCGGAGATACGCAGTATTTT.

This chain joins TRBV9 and TRBJ1-1; TRBD1 agrees at 8 bases. CDR3 length: 17 residues. Trimming removed 0 bases from V and 5 bases from J; junction bases left unmatched: 12. Germline CDR1 reads SGDLS; CDR2 reads YYNGEE. The CDR3 DNA sequence: TGTGCCAGCAGCGTAGGGTTGGGTCAGGGGGCTCGGACTGAAGCTTTCTTT. Its protein product is CASSVGLGQGARTEAFF.

The rearrangement joins TRBV5-6 to TRBJ2-4, with D tentatively TRBD1 (6 bases). The CDR3 has 14 residues. The germline V gene has CDR1 SGHDT and CDR2 YYEEEE. V was cut by 4 bases and J by 9 bases, with 17 bases left in between. CDR3: CASSPGSQGTIQYF. CDR3 coding DNA: TGTGCCAGCAGCCCCGGGTCTCAGGGGACCATTCAGTACTTC.

V usage is TRBV2 and J usage is TRBJ1-4; the D is unclear. CDR1 is SNHLY, CDR2 FYNNEI, per germline. This CDR3 is built from 13 residues. V was trimmed by 7 bases and J by 5 bases, leaving 11 bases between them. The CDR3 region is CASNGRMNEKLFF. In nucleotides, the CDR3 is TGTGCCAGCAACGGGAGGATGAATGAAAAACTGTTTTTT.

The chain links TRBV5-5 to TRBJ2-3; 7 bases map to TRBD2. Per germline, CDR1 SGHKS and CDR2 YYEKEE (reference sequence). This CDR3 contains 15 residues. V was clipped by 0 bases and J by 2 bases; unmatched bases: 3. CDR3 region: CASSLALAHTDTQYF. The CDR3 DNA is TGTGCCAGCAGCTTGGCACTAGCGCACACAGATACGCAGTATTTT.

The sample holds one count of this clone. The chain has TRBV6-5 and TRBJ2-7; 7 bases line up with TRBD2. The V gene end was trimmed by 10 bases and the J gene end by 6 bases; junction bases not matched to a gene: 15. The CDR3 sequence is 14 residues long. The germline CDR1 and CDR2 sequences are MNHEY and SVGAGI. The CDR3 loop is CATTRAGPSGEQYF. Here the CDR3 DNA reads TGTGCCACCACAAGAGCGGGGCCCAGCGGCGAGCAGTACTTC.

This clone was seen a few times. The V and J genes are TRBV2 and TRBJ1-1, with 7 bases lining up with TRBD1. V trimming: 9 bases; J trimming: 3 bases; junction bases outside the gene matches: 7. This CDR3 is built from 13 residues. In germline, CDR1 is SNHLY, CDR2 FYNNEI. The CDR3 nucleotides are TGTGCCAGTCACCCTGACAGGGACACTGAAGCTTTCTTT. The encoded protein is CASHPDRDTEAFF. Based on the CDR3 plus reference TRBV2 and TRBJ1-1, the full variable domain is EPEVTQTPSHQVTQMGQEVILRCVPISNHLYFYWYRQILGQKVEFLVSFYNNEISEKSEIFDDQFSVERPDGSNFTLKIRSTKLEDSAMYFCASHPDRDTEAFFGQGTRLTVV.

This chain joins TRBV6-5 and TRBJ2-3; 7 bases align to TRBD2. There are 14 residues in the CDR3. V dropped 8 bases and J dropped 5; count of bases not matched to a gene: 10. The V gene's germline CDR1 is MNHEY and CDR2 SVGAGI. The CDR3 region has the DNA TGTGCCAGCGGGAGGGGCGGGATCTTAGATACGCAGTATTTT. Translated: CASGRGGILDTQYF.

The chain uses TRBV29-1 and TRBJ2-3, with TRBD2 matching over 8 bases. With V trimmed by 3 bases and J by 3 bases, 2 bases remained unmatched. The CDR3 covers 13 residues. From germline, CDR1 is SQVTM and CDR2 ANQGSEA. The DNA for the CDR3 is TGCAGCGTTGACAGCGGGAGAACAGATACGCAGTATTTT. Its protein product is CSVDSGRTDTQYF.

V gene TRBV19 combines with J gene TRBJ2-1; perhaps TRBD1 as D (6 bases). CDR3 size: 15 residues. With 5 bases removed from V and 11 bases from J, the gap between germline ends came to 22 bases. Germline-derived CDR1 and CDR2 are LNHDA and SQIVND (reference sequence). CDR3 protein: CASSLGAGNRDKQFF. CDR3 nucleotide sequence: TGTGCCAGTAGTCTAGGGGCAGGGAACCGGGACAAGCAGTTCTTC.

The chain links TRBV30 to TRBJ1-4; tentatively, D is TRBD1 (5 bases). Trimming left V 3 bases short and J 5 bases short, with 10 bases between. Germline V gene sequence: CDR1 GTSNPN, CDR2 SVGIG (reference sequence). The CDR3 runs 13 residues. CDR3 DNA: TGTGCCTGGAGGACAGCCTTCAATGAAAAACTGTTTTTT. Translation: CAWRTAFNEKLFF. Full variable domain (remainder filled in from reference TRBV30 and TRBJ1-4): SQTIHQWPATLVQPVGSPLSLECTVEGTSNPNLYWYRQAAGRGLQLLFYSVGIGQISSEVPQNLSASRPQDRQFILSSKKLLLSDSGFYLCAWRTAFNEKLFFGSGTQLSVL.